This T cell receptor (beta chain) was found in a study of type 1 and type 2 diabetes patients (dated by TCRdb to the mid-2010s). Regarding the complete study: The cohort comprised some ten type 1 diabetes patients, a few type 2 diabetes patients and roughly six nondiabetic controls recruited in China. Across the study, CD4+ and CD8+ T cells were positively selected from PBMCs using CD4 or CD8 MicroBeads on MACS columns. The whole study generated about 19 million paired-end reads. In the study, high-throughput sequencing was used to profile TCRbeta repertoires so that type 1 diabetes, type 2 diabetes and nondiabetic individuals could be compared. Type 2 diabetes patients were used as a disease comparison group for the type 1 diabetes patients. Comparing approximately 21-cycle and approximately 23-cycle amplification showed similar V gene usage, suggesting similar primer efficiencies and random PCR bias. TCRbeta libraries were sequenced paired-end on Illumina HiSeq 2000 or MiSeq instruments.

Comments on this clonotype: This clone's antigen is unknown. Base qualities were left out, and no much larger clone turns up one base away.

Every diabetic patient fulfilled standard classification criteria for type 1 or type 2 diabetes, and glucose and C-peptide were measured using WHO-recommended methods. Donors were excluded if they had other autoimmune diseases or infections within the previous four weeks. Around 10 milliliters of peripheral blood were drawn from each participant. LymphoPrep density separation was used to isolate PBMCs. Sequencing used an Illumina MiSeq. Genomic DNA from sorted T cell subsets was used as template for TCRbeta CDR3 amplification. The TCRbeta CDR3 region was amplified by multiplex PCR with 30 forward and 13 reverse primers. After the PCR products were purified with AMPure XP beads, a second PCR of approximately 25 cycles was run to add indices and adaptors. Before sequencing, the QIAquick Gel Extraction Kit was used to gel-purify the libraries. The authors processed their data as follows. FLASH was used to merge the paired-end reads, and IgBLAST was used to align the reads to IMGT V, D and J germline references. Reads with below 70% alignment identity to germline references were discarded, leaving 8.5 million to 14 million reads study-wide. IMGT definitions were followed to assign CDR3 boundaries, reading frame and productivity. A highly-expanded clone was defined as any clone making up 1% or more of reads, and normalized Shannon entropy served as the measure of diversity. Unpaired two-tailed t-tests were used to test group differences in Shannon entropy. TCRdb took the public reads, trimmed them with fastp at Q25, ran MiXCR for clone calling and kept in-frame beta chains. Every CDR3 protein is listed once, alongside the most common genes and DNA of its rows. The V and J calls and clone size are TCRdb's, not the authors'. This sample lists a few hundred thousand distinct CDR3 sequences; approximately 45% were detected once. In total, the top ten clones hold about 13% of the sample.

The germline V gene specifies SGHDT as CDR1 and YYEEEE as CDR2. Trimming costs V 4 bases and J 5 bases, and their ends lie 18 bases apart. Taken from cysteine to phenylalanine, the CDR3 has 15 residues. Only the CDR3 DNA is retained, 45 bases long and in frame from the first base. What the research found in general, with its limitations: In both CD4+ and CD8+ T cells, type 2 diabetes repertoires were highly diverse and significantly more diverse than type 1 diabetes repertoires. The study groups were not matched for age and gender, which could possibly have biased interpretation. Few highly-expanded CD4+ clones, median one, were found in type 2 diabetes patients, accounting for a median around 4% of reads. Type 2 diabetes and control samples had highly correlated V and J gene usage patterns, with the correlation between samples averaging roughly 0.97. Because only a limited number of T2D and control samples were sequenced, some T1D-only HECs might also be present in more T2D or control samples.

The V and J genes are TRBV5-6 and TRBJ2-5; the D match is possibly TRBD1 or TRBD2, with 5 bases aligned in each. The TCR sequence derives from a man between 18 and 35 years old with type 2 diabetes. Sequences were obtained from peripheral blood mononuclear cells (PBMCs). The DNA sequence follows: TGTGCCAGCAGCGAAGGGACCGTGTATCTGGAGACCCAGTACTTC. Its amino acids are CASSEGTVYLETQYF.